Presented here are 28 T cell receptor beta chains from one specimen sequenced in a study of vaccination effects on CD4 cells after COVID-19. These TCRs are of unknown antigen specificity. TCRdb keeps only in-frame clones here, not all; method: immunoSEQ multiplex PCR. The top ten hold about 20% of the sample, which has approximately 30,000 clones, roughly 73% seen once. Pools of viral peptides were used by the ViraFEST assay to expand antigen-specific CD4+ T cells ahead of sequencing. Isolation of CD4+ T cells took place after about 10 days of culture. Nucleocapsid antibodies stayed negative before and after vaccination, showing no earlier SARS-CoV-2 infection. The material sequenced was CD4+ T cells from PBMCs cultured with HCoV-NL63 spike peptides, taken before COVID-19 vaccination. All receptors come from a human donor who received a COVID-19 vaccine.

The chain has TRBV11-2 and TRBJ2-3; TRBD2 matches 8 bases. J lost 3 bases, V lost 5 bases, and 13 bases had no gene match. CDR1 and CDR2 from the germline V gene are SGHAT and FQNNGV. The CDR3 has 17 residues. CDR3: CASSPLFSGEGTDTQYF. CDR3 nucleotides: TGTGCCAGCAGCCCCCTGTTTAGCGGGGAGGGGACAGATACGCAGTATTTT.

The CDR3 nucleotides are TGTGCCACTTCCCTCGGGACAGCCATCCAAGAGACCCAGTACTTC. It specifies CATSLGTAIQETQYF. The genes are TRBV6-5 and TRBJ2-5; 7 bases match TRBD1. CDR3 length: 15 amino acids. V shed 10 bases and J 1 base; nucleotides not matched to a gene: 12. CDR1 is MNHEY, CDR2 SVGAGI, per germline.

The chain carries TRBV28 and TRBJ1-2; D gene uncertain. Germline CDR1 reads MDHEN; CDR2 reads SYDVKM. V lost 2 bases to trimming and J lost 8 bases, with 15 bases between them. CDR3 length: 14 amino acids. CDR3 protein: CASSLRVSGRGYTF. As DNA, the CDR3 is TGTGCCAGCAGTTTAAGGGTCTCTGGACGAGGCTACACCTTC.

The chain links TRBV7-6 to TRBJ2-7; either TRBD1 or TRBD2 may fit D (6 bases each). This CDR3 region has 15 residues. Trimming cost V 0 bases and J 4 bases, with 13 bases left between them. Germline CDR1 reads SGHVS; CDR2 reads FNYEAQ. The CDR3 is CASSLAGGGKYEQYF. The DNA of the CDR3 is TGTGCCAGCAGCTTAGCGGGGGGCGGGAAGTACGAGCAGTACTTC.

The chain employs TRBV7-2 and TRBJ2-7; 14 bases agree with TRBD2. Trimming cost V 5 bases and J 3 bases; bases outside gene matches: 9. The CDR3 consists of 17 residues. The germline CDR1 and CDR2 sequences are SGHTA and FQGNSA. The CDR3 here is CASSIGLAGGQLYEQYF. As DNA, the CDR3 is TGTGCCAGCAGCATAGGACTAGCGGGGGGCCAGCTCTACGAGCAGTACTTC.

This clone was observed a few times. The chain couples TRBV20-1 to TRBJ2-7; D unclear. The CDR3 totals 11 residues. V shed 3 bases and J shed 5 bases, with 8 bases lying between them. Germline assignment: CDR1 DFQATT and CDR2 SNEGSKA (reference sequence). The chain's CDR3 is CSASSGHEQYF. The CDR3 DNA reads as TGCAGTGCTAGTTCAGGCCACGAGCAGTACTTC.

The J gene is TRBJ1-4, the V gene TRBV5-6; possible D gene TRBD1, 6 bases. With 7 bases removed from V and 8 bases from J, the gap between germline ends came to 15 bases. The CDR3 is made up of 13 amino acids. The germline V gene encodes CDR1 SGHDT and CDR2 YYEEEE. The CDR3, as DNA: TGTGCCAGCTCAGGGAGGGGGTCGGAAAAACTGTTTTTT. Translated, it gives CASSGRGSEKLFF.

In nucleotides, the CDR3 is TGTGCCAGCAGTTACGGAGGGGCGTCTGGCTACACCTTC. Translated, it gives CASSYGGASGYTF. J is TRBJ1-2 and V is TRBV6-2 or TRBV6-3, with TRBD1 as a possible D gene (5 bases). V was pared by 2 bases and J by 7 bases, with 11 bases between. The CDR3 runs to 13 residues. From germline, CDR1 is MNHEY and CDR2 SVGEGT.

The V call is TRBV7-2, the J call TRBJ1-1; D gene ambiguous. This CDR3 spans 17 amino acids. V lost 0 bases to trimming and J lost 0 bases, with 14 bases between them. Germline CDR1 SGHTA, CDR2 FQGNSA. Here the CDR3 DNA reads TGTGCCAGCAGCTTAGCTGTTTACGGGTCCCTGAACACTGAAGCTTTCTTT. This encodes CASSLAVYGSLNTEAFF.

This sequence joins TRBV4-3 and TRBJ1-3; the D is unclear. The V gene lost 0 bases and the J gene lost 8 bases, with 11 bases spanning the gap. In germline, CDR1 is LGHNA, CDR2 YSLEER. This CDR3 has 14 amino acids. CDR3 loop: CASSQDWGRDTIYF. The CDR3 DNA is TGCGCCAGCAGCCAAGATTGGGGTAGAGACACCATATATTTT.

This clone was observed a handful of times. This rearrangement joins TRBV12-3 or TRBV12-4 to TRBJ1-2, with D perhaps matching TRBD1 (6 bases). The CDR3 consists of 12 residues. The ends were cut back, 1 base at V and 9 bases at J, with 9 bases in the middle. For the CDR3, the DNA is TGTGCCAGCAGTTTAGGGGACACCCGCTACACCTTC. Translation: CASSLGDTRYTF.

The V call is TRBV4-1, the J call TRBJ1-5, with 7 bases aligning to TRBD1. The length of the CDR3 is 15 residues. The V gene end was trimmed by 3 bases and the J gene end by 1 base; junction bases not matched to a gene: 3. Germline V gives CDR1 MGHRA, CDR2 YSYEKL. DNA for the CDR3: TGCGCCAGCAGCCAGGGACAGATCAGCAATCAGCCCCAGCATTTT. Translation gives CASSQGQISNQPQHF.

The V gene is TRBV20-1, the J gene TRBJ2-1; TRBD2 matches at 9 bases. J was trimmed by 2 bases and V by 3 bases; bases with no gene match: 11. Germline CDR1 DFQATT, CDR2 SNEGSKA (reference sequence). CDR3 length: 17 amino acids. The CDR3 reads CSASPTLSGGTYNEQFF. The DNA of the CDR3 is TGCAGTGCTAGTCCGACCTTAAGCGGGGGGACCTACAATGAGCAGTTCTTC.

This chain connects TRBV11-3 to TRBJ2-5; 13 nucleotides match TRBD2. This CDR3 is 18 amino acids long. CDR1 and CDR2 (germline): SGHNT, YENEEA. The trim removed 5 bases at V and 3 bases at J, leaving 12 bases unmatched. CDR3 in DNA: TGTGCCAGCAGCCCTGGTACTAGCGGGGGGGCCAGGGAAGAGACCCAGTACTTC. As protein: CASSPGTSGGAREETQYF. Combining the CDR3 with reference TRBV11-3 and TRBJ2-5 gives the whole variable domain EAGVVQSPRYKIIEKKQPVAFWCNPISGHNTLYWYLQNLGQGPELLIRYENEEAVDDSQLPKDRFSAERLKGVDSTLKIQPAELGDSAVYLCASSPGTSGGAREETQYFGPGTRLLVL.

This chain connects TRBV2 to TRBJ1-2; D ambiguous. The CDR3 is made up of 13 amino acids. V lost 5 bases to trimming and J lost 2 bases, with 9 bases between them. Germline CDR1 and CDR2: SNHLY and FYNNEI. CDR3 nucleotides: TGTGCCAGCAGTCGGACGGAAAACTATGGCTACACCTTC. Translated, it gives CASSRTENYGYTF.

The chain couples TRBV5-1 to TRBJ2-3; 9 nucleotides align to TRBD1. Germline V gene sequence: CDR1 SGHRS, CDR2 YFSETQ. Trimming at V came to 3 bases and at J to 4 bases, leaving 3 bases not matched to a gene. The CDR3 sequence is 14 residues long. The CDR3, as DNA: TGCGCCAGCAGCTACGACAGGGGGGCAGATACGCAGTATTTT. Translation gives CASSYDRGADTQYF. Based on the CDR3 plus reference TRBV5-1 and TRBJ2-3, the full variable domain is KAGVTQTPRYLIKTRGQQVTLSCSPISGHRSVSWYQQTPGQGLQFLFEYFSETQRNKGNFPGRFSGRQFSNSRSEMNVSTLELGDSALYLCASSYDRGADTQYFGPGTRLTVL.

The V gene is TRBV5-8, the J gene TRBJ2-6, with D tentatively TRBD1 (5 bases). The CDR3 is 17 residues long. CDR1 and CDR2 from the germline V gene are SGHTS and YDEGEE. With 4 bases removed from V and 0 bases from J, the gap between germline ends came to 14 bases. As DNA, the CDR3 is TGTGCCAGCAGCCGCCGACAGAACCCCTCTGGGGCCAACGTCCTGACTTTC. Its protein product is CASSRRQNPSGANVLTF.

This chain connects TRBV12-3 or TRBV12-4 to TRBJ1-2, with a possible D match to TRBD1 (6 bases). This CDR3 comprises 12 residues. V was cut by 8 bases and J by 4 bases, with 11 bases left in between. This CDR3 is CASAQGFYGYTF. In DNA form, the CDR3 reads TGTGCCAGCGCTCAGGGGTTCTATGGCTACACCTTC.

This sequence joins TRBV5-1 and TRBJ2-7; D is perhaps TRBD1 (6 bases). This CDR3 spans 14 amino acids. The V and J ends lost 2 bases and 4 bases respectively, with 13 bases between them. Germline CDR1 SGHRS, CDR2 YFSETQ. The CDR3 DNA follows: TGCGCCAGCAGCTTACCGGGACACCCTTACGAGCAGTACTTC. Protein sequence: CASSLPGHPYEQYF. The whole variable domain, remainder taken from reference TRBV5-1 and TRBJ2-7, is KAGVTQTPRYLIKTRGQQVTLSCSPISGHRSVSWYQQTPGQGLQFLFEYFSETQRNKGNFPGRFSGRQFSNSRSEMNVSTLELGDSALYLCASSLPGHPYEQYFGPGTRLTVT.

The V call is TRBV19, the J call TRBJ2-3; 9 bases are shared with TRBD2. This CDR3 comprises 14 residues. Germline V gene data show CDR1 as LNHDA and CDR2 as SQIVND (reference sequence). J gave up 4 bases and V 3 bases, and 2 bases lay outside the gene matches. The chain's CDR3 is CASSIGTSPDTQYF. In DNA, the CDR3 is TGTGCCAGTAGTATCGGGACTAGCCCAGATACGCAGTATTTT.

The rearrangement uses TRBV6-2 or TRBV6-3 and TRBJ1-2, with 7 bases matching TRBD1. CDR1 is MNHEY and CDR2 is SVGEGT in the germline V gene. Trimming took 2 bases from V and 4 from J; bases not matched to a gene: 1. This CDR3 spans 13 amino acids. The CDR3 DNA follows: TGTGCCAGCAGTTACACAGGGGTCTATGGCTACACCTTC. Residues: CASSYTGVYGYTF.

The chain employs TRBV7-6 and TRBJ1-1, with 8 bases matching TRBD1. V lost 5 bases, J lost 0 bases, and 8 bases stayed unmatched. Germline CDR1 and CDR2: SGHVS and FNYEAQ. The length of the CDR3 is 16 residues. The CDR3 DNA is TGTGCCAGCAGCCCAGGGACAGGAGCCTTGAACACTGAAGCTTTCTTT. Translating it yields CASSPGTGALNTEAFF.

The chain has TRBV5-1 and TRBJ2-7, with TRBD1 matching over 9 bases. The V segment lost 4 bases and the J segment 3 bases; nucleotides outside the gene matches: 5. This CDR3 region has 14 residues. Germline CDR1 is SGHRS and CDR2 is YFSETQ. CDR3 loop: CASSPGQGSYEQYF. CDR3 DNA: TGCGCCAGCAGCCCGGGACAGGGAAGCTACGAGCAGTACTTC.

The gene calls are TRBV3-1 (or the pseudogene TRBV3-2) and TRBJ1-2; D ambiguous. V shed 7 bases and J shed 4 bases, with 10 bases lying between them. Germline assignment: CDR1 LGHDT and CDR2 YNNKEL (reference sequence). The CDR3 has 12 amino acids. For the CDR3, the DNA is TGTGCCAGCACCTCGGGGTTCTATGGCTACACCTTC. Translating gives CASTSGFYGYTF.

This clone has only a few counts. The chain combines TRBV10-3 with TRBJ2-7, with 10 bases aligning to TRBD2. Germline V CDR1 and CDR2: ENHRY, SYGVKD. CDR3 length equals 15 residues. V trimming: 2 bases; J trimming: 6 bases; junction bases outside the gene matches: 7. CDR3 nucleotides: TGTGCCATCAGTGAGAGGGTGGTAGCGGGGGGCGAGCAGTACTTC. Translating gives CAISERVVAGGEQYF.

This chain links TRBV6-2 or TRBV6-3 with TRBJ1-1; the D gene is possibly TRBD1 (5 bases). Germline V gene data show CDR1 as MNHEY and CDR2 as SVGEGT. Trimming cost V 3 bases and J 7 bases, with 9 bases left between them. This CDR3 spans 12 amino acids. CDR3 sequence reads: CASSYERGEAFF. CDR3 coding DNA: TGTGCCAGCAGTTATGAGAGGGGTGAAGCTTTCTTT.

The genes are TRBV5-1 and TRBJ1-1; 9 bases are shared with TRBD1. Germline V CDR1 and CDR2: SGHRS, YFSETQ. The CDR3 consists of 15 residues. V lost 0 bases, J lost 4 bases, and 4 bases stayed unmatched. DNA for the CDR3: TGCGCCAGCAGCTTGGCCGGGACAGGGAGCACTGAAGCTTTCTTT. Protein: CASSLAGTGSTEAFF.

In its sample, this clone was seen a few times. The rearrangement joins TRBV7-9 to TRBJ1-1; D is unclear. In germline, CDR1 is SEHNR, CDR2 FQNEAQ (reference sequence). Trimming removed 5 bases from V and 0 bases from J, with 10 bases in between. This CDR3 region has 14 residues. The CDR3 sequence is CASSPSGLNTEAFF. As DNA, the CDR3 is TGTGCCAGCAGCCCCAGCGGCCTGAACACTGAAGCTTTCTTT.